This passage covers 13 T cell receptor beta chains from one sample sequenced in a study of T cells expressing NK-cell markers. TCRdb reanalyzed the 5' RACE reads, giving one entry per CDR3 protein sequence and no DNA. The table lists 550,000 or so distinct CDR3 sequences, with about 3.6% in the top ten. The sequencing sample was made of blood T cells: a sorted CD56 or NKG2C T cell subset, CD4+ or CD8+ T cells, or bulk PBMC T cells (not recorded which). These TCRs come from a man aged 18-30 years in good health.

The V call is TRBV19, the J call TRBJ2-1; TCRdb returns TRBD2, unconfirmable since there is no DNA. Germline V lookup: CDR1 LNHDA, CDR2 SQIVND (reference sequence). CDR3 size: 16 residues. CDR3 region: CASTDSGRAAYNEQFF.

This chain uses TRBV7-9 with TRBJ2-3; the TRBD1 assignment by TCRdb is unverifiable without DNA. This CDR3 has 15 amino acids. Germline V lookup: CDR1 SEHNR, CDR2 FQNEAQ (reference sequence). The CDR3 loop is CASSPLTGDSSYQYF.

The chain joins TRBV18 to TRBJ2-7; the D call of TRBD2 rests on TCRdb alone, since no DNA is present to check it. The germline V gene encodes CDR1 KGHSH and CDR2 LQKENI. The CDR3 extends over 13 amino acids. The chain's CDR3 is CASSPSGRDEQYF.

This chain uses TRBV6-1 with TRBJ1-5; the D gene TCRdb calls, TRBD1, cannot be checked with no DNA. Germline V lookup: CDR1 MNHNS, CDR2 SASEGT. The CDR3 spans 15 residues. The CDR3 sequence is CASSGGRSSNQPQHF.

The chain carries TRBV10-3 and TRBJ2-6; TCRdb's D call of TRBD1 is untestable without DNA. The CDR3 extends over 17 amino acids. Germline V gene lookup returns CDR1 ENHRY and CDR2 SYGVKD. The CDR3 here is CAIRSQEQVSGANVLTF.

The chain combines TRBV24-1 with TRBJ2-5; TCRdb's D gene call, TRBD1, goes unchecked for lack of DNA. In germline, CDR1 is KGHDR, CDR2 SFDVKD. The CDR3 is made up of 13 amino acids. CDR3 sequence reads: CATTRELWETQYF.

The CDR3: CSARKYGARQPQHF. The chain couples TRBV20-1 to TRBJ1-5; checking the TCRdb D call of TRBD1 is not possible without DNA. CDR1 DFQATT and CDR2 SNEGSKA come from the germline V gene (reference sequence). This CDR3 is 14 amino acids long.

V and J are TRBV7-6 and TRBJ1-2; without DNA, the TCRdb call of TRBD1 cannot be checked. The length of the CDR3 is 16 residues. CDR1 and CDR2 (germline): SGHVS, FNYEAQ. The CDR3 sequence: CASSLGGTETNYGYTF. Complete variable domain (other parts from reference TRBV7-6 and TRBJ1-2): GAGVSQSPRYKVTKRGQDVALRCDPISGHVSLYWYRQALGQGPEFLTYFNYEAQQDKSGLPNDRFSAERPEGSISTLTIQRTEQRDSAMYRCASSLGGTETNYGYTFGSGTRLTVV.

The chain's CDR3 is CASTRTTSPGDEQFF. The chain joins TRBV12-3 or TRBV12-4 to TRBJ2-1; the D gene TCRdb calls, TRBD2, cannot be checked with no DNA. The length of the CDR3 is 15 residues.

V usage is TRBV12-5 and J usage is TRBJ1-1. Germline V lookup: CDR1 LGHNT, CDR2 FRNRAP. This CDR3 has 15 amino acids. The CDR3 sequence: CASGLRGRRNTEAFF.

The chain recombines TRBV7-9 with TRBJ2-7; the TCRdb D gene call, TRBD2, has no DNA to confirm it. Germline CDR1 reads SEHNR; CDR2 reads FQNEAQ (reference sequence). CDR3 length: 16 residues. CDR3 sequence: CASSFKEGTTNYEQYF.

The chain combines TRBV14 with TRBJ2-1; with no DNA, the TCRdb D assignment of TRBD2 cannot be verified. Germline V gene sequence: CDR1 SGHDN, CDR2 FVKESK. The CDR3 covers 16 residues. The CDR3 sequence: CASSQRLAGPYNEQFF.

The chain recombines TRBV7-3 with TRBJ2-7; the D gene TCRdb calls, TRBD1, cannot be checked with no DNA. Germline loops: CDR1 SGHTA, CDR2 FQGTGA. The CDR3 has 16 residues. CDR3 protein: CASSSNPGQGADEQYF.